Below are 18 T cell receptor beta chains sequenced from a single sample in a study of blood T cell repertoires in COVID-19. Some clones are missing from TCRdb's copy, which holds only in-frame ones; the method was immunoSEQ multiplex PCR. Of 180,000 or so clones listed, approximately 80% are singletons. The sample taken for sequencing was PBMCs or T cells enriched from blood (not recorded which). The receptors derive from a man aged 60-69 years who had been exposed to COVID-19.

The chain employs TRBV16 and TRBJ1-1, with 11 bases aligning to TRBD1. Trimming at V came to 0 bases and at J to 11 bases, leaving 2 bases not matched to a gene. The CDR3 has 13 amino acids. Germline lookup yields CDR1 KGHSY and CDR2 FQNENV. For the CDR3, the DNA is TGTGCCAGCAGCCAATCCGGACAGGGGGCGGCTTTCTTT. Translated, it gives CASSQSGQGAAFF.

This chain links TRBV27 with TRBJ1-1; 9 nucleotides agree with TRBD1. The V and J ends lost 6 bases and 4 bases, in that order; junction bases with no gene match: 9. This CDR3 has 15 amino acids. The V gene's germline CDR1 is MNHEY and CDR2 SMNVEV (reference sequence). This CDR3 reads CASSHYPGQGTEAFF. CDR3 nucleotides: TGTGCCAGCAGCCACTACCCGGGACAGGGCACTGAAGCTTTCTTT.

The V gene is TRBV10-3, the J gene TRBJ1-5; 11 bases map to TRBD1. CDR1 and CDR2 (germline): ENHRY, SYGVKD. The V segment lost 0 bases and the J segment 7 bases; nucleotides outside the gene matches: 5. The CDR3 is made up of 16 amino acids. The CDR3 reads CAISESGQGAGQPQHF. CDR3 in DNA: TGTGCCATCAGTGAGTCAGGACAGGGGGCAGGGCAGCCCCAGCATTTT.

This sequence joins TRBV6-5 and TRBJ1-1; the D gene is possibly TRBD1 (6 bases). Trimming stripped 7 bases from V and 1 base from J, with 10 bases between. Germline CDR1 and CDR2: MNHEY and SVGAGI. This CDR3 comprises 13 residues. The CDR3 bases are TGTGCCAGCAACGGACAGTGGAACACTGAAGCTTTCTTT. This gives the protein CASNGQWNTEAFF.

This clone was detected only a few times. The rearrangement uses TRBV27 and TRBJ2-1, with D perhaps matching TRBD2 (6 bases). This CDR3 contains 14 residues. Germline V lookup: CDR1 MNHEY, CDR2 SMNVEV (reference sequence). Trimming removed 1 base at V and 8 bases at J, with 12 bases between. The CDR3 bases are TGTGCCAGCAGTTTATTGGGGGGTTTAGATGAGCAGTTCTTC. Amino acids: CASSLLGGLDEQFF.

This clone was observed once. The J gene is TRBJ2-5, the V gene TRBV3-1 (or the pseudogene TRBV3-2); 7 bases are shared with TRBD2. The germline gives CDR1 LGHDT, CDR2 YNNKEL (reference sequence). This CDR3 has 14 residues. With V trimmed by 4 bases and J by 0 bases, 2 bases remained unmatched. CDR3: CASSPRGYQETQYF. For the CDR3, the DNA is TGTGCCAGCAGCCCGCGGGGGTACCAAGAGACCCAGTACTTC.

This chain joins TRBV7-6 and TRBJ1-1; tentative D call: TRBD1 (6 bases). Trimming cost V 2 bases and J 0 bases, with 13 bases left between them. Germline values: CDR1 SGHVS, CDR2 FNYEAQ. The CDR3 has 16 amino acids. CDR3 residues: CASSLTGGAVNTEAFF. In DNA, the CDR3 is TGTGCCAGCAGCTTAACTGGGGGCGCGGTGAACACTGAAGCTTTCTTT.

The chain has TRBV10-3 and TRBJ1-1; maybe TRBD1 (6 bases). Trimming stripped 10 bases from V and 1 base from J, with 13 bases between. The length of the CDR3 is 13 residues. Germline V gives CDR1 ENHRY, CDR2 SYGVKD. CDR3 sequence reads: CATREQGNTEAFF. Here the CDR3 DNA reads TGTGCCACCAGAGAACAGGGGAACACTGAAGCTTTCTTT.

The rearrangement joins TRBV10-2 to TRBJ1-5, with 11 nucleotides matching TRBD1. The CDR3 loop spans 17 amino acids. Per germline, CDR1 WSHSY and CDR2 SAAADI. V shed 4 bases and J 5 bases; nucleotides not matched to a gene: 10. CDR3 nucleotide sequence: TGCGCCAGCAGTGTGGGTCCCGGGACAGGGGGGTATCAGCCCCAGCATTTT. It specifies CASSVGPGTGGYQPQHF.

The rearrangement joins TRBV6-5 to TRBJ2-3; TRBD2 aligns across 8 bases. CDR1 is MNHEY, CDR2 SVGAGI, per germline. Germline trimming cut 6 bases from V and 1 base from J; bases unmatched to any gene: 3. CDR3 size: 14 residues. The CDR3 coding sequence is TGTGCCAGCAGCCCCGGGGGGGGCACAGATACGCAGTATTTT. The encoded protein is CASSPGGGTDTQYF.

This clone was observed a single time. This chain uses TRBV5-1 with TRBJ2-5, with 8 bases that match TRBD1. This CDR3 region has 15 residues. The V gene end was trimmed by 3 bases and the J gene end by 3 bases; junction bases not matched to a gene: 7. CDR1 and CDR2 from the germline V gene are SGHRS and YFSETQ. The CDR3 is CASSWRQGAEETQYF. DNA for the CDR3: TGCGCCAGCAGCTGGAGGCAGGGGGCCGAAGAGACCCAGTACTTC.

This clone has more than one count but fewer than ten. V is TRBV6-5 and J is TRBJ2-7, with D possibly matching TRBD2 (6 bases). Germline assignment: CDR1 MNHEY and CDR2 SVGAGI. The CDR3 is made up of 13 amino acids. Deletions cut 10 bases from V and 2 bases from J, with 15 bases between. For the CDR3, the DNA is TGTGCCACCGACAAGGTAGCGGCCTACGAGCAGTACTTC. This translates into CATDKVAAYEQYF.

Written as DNA, the CDR3 is TGTGCCATCAGTGAGTCGAAGGCGGGAGGGCCCAACAATGAGCAGTTCTTC. It specifies CAISESKAGGPNNEQFF. This chain uses TRBV10-3 with TRBJ2-1; 9 bases fit TRBD2. J lost 5 bases, V lost 0 bases, and 8 bases had no gene match. Germline CDR1 is ENHRY and CDR2 is SYGVKD. The CDR3 totals 17 residues.

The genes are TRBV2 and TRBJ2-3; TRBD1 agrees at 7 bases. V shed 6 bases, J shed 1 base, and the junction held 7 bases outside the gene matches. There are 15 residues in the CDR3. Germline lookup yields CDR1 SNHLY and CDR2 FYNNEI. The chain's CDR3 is CASRATGSRTDTQYF. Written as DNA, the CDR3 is TGTGCCAGCAGAGCGACAGGGTCGCGCACAGATACGCAGTATTTT.

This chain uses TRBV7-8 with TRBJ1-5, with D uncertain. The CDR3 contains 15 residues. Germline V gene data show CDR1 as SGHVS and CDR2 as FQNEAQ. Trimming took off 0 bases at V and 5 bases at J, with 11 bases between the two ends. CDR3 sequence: CASSLASRWDQPQHF. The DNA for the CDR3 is TGTGCCAGCAGCTTAGCGTCCAGGTGGGATCAGCCCCAGCATTTT.

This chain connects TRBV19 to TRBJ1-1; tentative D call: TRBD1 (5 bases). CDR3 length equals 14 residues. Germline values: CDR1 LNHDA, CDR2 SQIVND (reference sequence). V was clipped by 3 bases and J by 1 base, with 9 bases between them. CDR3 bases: TGTGCCAGTAGTATCCTAGGACAGAACACTGAAGCTTTCTTT. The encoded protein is CASSILGQNTEAFF.

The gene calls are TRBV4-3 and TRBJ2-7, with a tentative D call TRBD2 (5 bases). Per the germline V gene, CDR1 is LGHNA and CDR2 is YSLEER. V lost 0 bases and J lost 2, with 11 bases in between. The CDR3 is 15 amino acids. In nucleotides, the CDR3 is TGCGCCAGCAGCCAAGATTTACCGGGGACCTACGAGCAGTACTTC. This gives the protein CASSQDLPGTYEQYF.

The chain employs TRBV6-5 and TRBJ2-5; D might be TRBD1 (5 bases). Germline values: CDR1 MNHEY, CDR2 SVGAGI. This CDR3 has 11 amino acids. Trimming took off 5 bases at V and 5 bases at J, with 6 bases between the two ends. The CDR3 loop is CASSRQETQYF. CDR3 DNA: TGTGCCAGCAGTAGACAGGAGACCCAGTACTTC.